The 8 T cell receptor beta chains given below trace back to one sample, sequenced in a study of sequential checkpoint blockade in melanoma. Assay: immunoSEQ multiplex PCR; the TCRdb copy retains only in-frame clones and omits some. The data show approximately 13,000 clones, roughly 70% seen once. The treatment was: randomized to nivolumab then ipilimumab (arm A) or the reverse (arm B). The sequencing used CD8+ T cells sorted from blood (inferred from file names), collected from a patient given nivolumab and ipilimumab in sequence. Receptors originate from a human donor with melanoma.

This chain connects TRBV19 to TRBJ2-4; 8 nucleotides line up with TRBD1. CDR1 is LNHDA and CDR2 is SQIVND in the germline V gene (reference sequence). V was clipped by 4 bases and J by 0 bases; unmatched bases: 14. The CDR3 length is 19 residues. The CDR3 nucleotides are TGTGCCAGTAGTACCCTAGAGGACAGGGTGGTCCAAGCCAAAAACATTCAGTACTTC. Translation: CASSTLEDRVVQAKNIQYF.

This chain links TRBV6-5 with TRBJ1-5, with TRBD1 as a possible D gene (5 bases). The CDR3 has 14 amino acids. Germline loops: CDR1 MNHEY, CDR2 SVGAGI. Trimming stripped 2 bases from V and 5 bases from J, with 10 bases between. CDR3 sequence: CASSYGGLHQPQHF. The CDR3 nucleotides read TGTGCCAGCAGTTACGGGGGGTTACATCAGCCCCAGCATTTT.

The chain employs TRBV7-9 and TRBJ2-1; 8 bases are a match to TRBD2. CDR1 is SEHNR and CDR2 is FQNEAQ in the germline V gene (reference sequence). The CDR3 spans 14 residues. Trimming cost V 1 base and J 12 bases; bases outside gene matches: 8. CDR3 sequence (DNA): TGTGCCAGCAGCTTAGTACGGGAGGGCCTAGGGCAGTTCTTC. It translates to CASSLVREGLGQFF.

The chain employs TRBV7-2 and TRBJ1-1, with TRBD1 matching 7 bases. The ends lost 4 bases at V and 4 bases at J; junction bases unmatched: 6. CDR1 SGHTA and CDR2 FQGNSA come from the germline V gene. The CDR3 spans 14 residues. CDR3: CASSYVPGGTEAFF. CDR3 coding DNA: TGTGCCAGCAGCTACGTTCCAGGGGGCACTGAAGCTTTCTTT.

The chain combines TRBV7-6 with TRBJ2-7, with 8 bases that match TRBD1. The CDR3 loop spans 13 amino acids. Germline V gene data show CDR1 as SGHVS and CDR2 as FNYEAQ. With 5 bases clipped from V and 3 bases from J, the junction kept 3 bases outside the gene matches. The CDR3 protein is CASSPGTGYEQYF. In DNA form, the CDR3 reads TGTGCCAGCAGCCCCGGGACAGGCTACGAGCAGTACTTC.

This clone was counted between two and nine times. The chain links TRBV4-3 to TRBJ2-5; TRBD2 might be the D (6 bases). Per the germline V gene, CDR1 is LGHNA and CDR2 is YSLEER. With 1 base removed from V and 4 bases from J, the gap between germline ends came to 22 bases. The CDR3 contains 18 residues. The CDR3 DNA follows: TGCGCCAGCAGCCAAGGGTACCCGGCAGGTCCCGGGGGAGAGACCCAGTACTTC. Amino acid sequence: CASSQGYPAGPGGETQYF.

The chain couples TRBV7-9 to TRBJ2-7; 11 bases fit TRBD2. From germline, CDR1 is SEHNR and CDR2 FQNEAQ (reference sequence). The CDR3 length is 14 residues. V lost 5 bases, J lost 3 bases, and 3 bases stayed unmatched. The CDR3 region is CASSPGTSGYEQYF. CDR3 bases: TGTGCCAGCAGCCCCGGGACTAGCGGCTACGAGCAGTACTTC.

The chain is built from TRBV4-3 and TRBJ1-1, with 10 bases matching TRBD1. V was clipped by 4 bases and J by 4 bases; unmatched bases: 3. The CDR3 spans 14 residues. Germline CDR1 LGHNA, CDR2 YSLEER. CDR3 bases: TGCGCCAGCAGCCTTGGGACAGGGGTCACTGAAGCTTTCTTT. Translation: CASSLGTGVTEAFF.